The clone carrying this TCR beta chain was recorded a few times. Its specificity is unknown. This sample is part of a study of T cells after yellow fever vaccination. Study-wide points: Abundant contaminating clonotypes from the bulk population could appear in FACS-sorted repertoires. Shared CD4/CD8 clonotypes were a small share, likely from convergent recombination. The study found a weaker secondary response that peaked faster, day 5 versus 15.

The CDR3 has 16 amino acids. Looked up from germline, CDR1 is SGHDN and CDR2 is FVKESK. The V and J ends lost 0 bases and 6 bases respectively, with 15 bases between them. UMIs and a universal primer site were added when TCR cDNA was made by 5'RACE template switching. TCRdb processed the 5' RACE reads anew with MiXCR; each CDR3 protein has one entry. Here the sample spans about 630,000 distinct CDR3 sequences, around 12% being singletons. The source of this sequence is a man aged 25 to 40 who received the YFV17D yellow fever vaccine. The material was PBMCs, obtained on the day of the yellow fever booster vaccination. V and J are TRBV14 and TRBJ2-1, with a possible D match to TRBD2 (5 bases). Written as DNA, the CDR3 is TGTGCCAGCAGCCAAGATGCGGGTAGTTTAGGCAATGAGCAGTTCTTC. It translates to CASSQDAGSLGNEQFF.